One and the same sample provided the 31 T cell receptor beta chains below, sequenced in a study of blood T cells in healthy people across ages. Combining a sample-barcoded 5' primer with a J-beta primer mix, a second PCR ran for roughly 6 to 11 cycles. MiXCR, run by TCRdb on the 5' RACE reads, gives a single entry per CDR3 protein. The data show 500,000 to 700,000 distinct CDR3 sequences, approximately 30% seen once. Material for sequencing was blood. The receptors were sampled from a woman of 80 years or more in good health.

J is TRBJ2-5 and V is TRBV20-1; a possible D gene is TRBD1 (5 bases). The end of the DNA aligns better with TRBJ2-7, so the J call may be wrong. Germline-derived CDR1 and CDR2 are DFQATT and SNEGSKA (reference sequence). The length of the CDR3 is 14 residues. The CDR3 protein is CSARSARVSYEQYF. The CDR3 DNA reads TGCAGTGCTAGATCTGCCAGGGTGTCCTACGAGCAGTACTTC.

This clonotype has at least ten counts. J is TRBJ2-1 and V is TRBV6-5; TRBD2 matches at 8 bases. Germline V CDR1 and CDR2: MNHEY, SVGAGI. There are 20 residues in the CDR3. J lost 0 bases, V lost 0 bases, and 13 bases had no gene match. The CDR3 nucleotides are TGTGCCAGCAGTTACTCGAAGAATTTCGCGGGGGGTCGCTCCTACAATGAGCAGTTCTTC. It yields the protein CASSYSKNFAGGRSYNEQFF.

The chain links TRBV7-8 to TRBJ2-3; TRBD2 aligns across 9 bases. CDR1 and CDR2 from the germline V gene are SGHVS and FQNEAQ. The V gene end was trimmed by 5 bases and the J gene end by 5 bases; junction bases not matched to a gene: 14. The CDR3 sequence is 17 residues long. The CDR3 sequence: CASSQLAGPTEGDTQYF. The DNA for the CDR3 is TGTGCCAGCAGCCAACTAGCGGGTCCAACCGAAGGAGATACGCAGTATTTT.

The chain uses TRBV7-2 and TRBJ2-7; a possible D gene is TRBD2 (5 bases). The CDR3 length is 14 residues. Per the germline V gene, CDR1 is SGHTA and CDR2 is FQGNSA. V dropped 5 bases and J dropped 3 bases, with 14 bases sitting between them. CDR3 residues: CASSPRPGIYEQYF. The CDR3 DNA is TGTGCCAGCAGCCCTCGTCCGGGGATCTACGAGCAGTACTTC.

The V gene is TRBV6-5, the J gene TRBJ1-6; D remains unclear. V lost 2 bases and J 11 bases, leaving 7 bases between the germline ends. Per the germline V gene, CDR1 is MNHEY and CDR2 is SVGAGI. The CDR3 extends over 12 amino acids. The CDR3 protein is CASSYRGTPLHF. The CDR3 DNA is TGTGCCAGCAGTTACCGGGGTACACCCCTCCACTTT.

The chain is built from TRBV20-1 and TRBJ1-5, with D maybe TRBD1 (6 bases). This CDR3 spans 14 amino acids. V was trimmed by 3 bases and J by 2 bases, leaving 11 bases between them. Germline assignment: CDR1 DFQATT and CDR2 SNEGSKA (reference sequence). The CDR3 sequence: CSARDSPGNQPQHF. The CDR3 bases are TGCAGTGCTAGGGACAGTCCGGGCAATCAGCCCCAGCATTTT.

This clonotype was observed at least ten times. The chain recombines TRBV7-6 with TRBJ2-1, with 9 bases that match TRBD2. The CDR3 extends over 17 amino acids. Germline assignment: CDR1 SGHVS and CDR2 FNYEAQ. V shed 5 bases, J shed 7 bases, and the junction held 15 bases outside the gene matches. The CDR3 region is CASSPRGAGGSGNEQFF. Here the CDR3 DNA reads TGTGCCAGCAGCCCCCGGGGGGCGGGGGGGAGTGGAAATGAGCAGTTCTTC.

Worth noting for this clonotype: It may be a read error: a sequence one base away is much more abundant. The genes are TRBV12-3 or TRBV12-4 and TRBJ2-4; 10 nucleotides line up with TRBD2. TRBJ2-7 explains the end of the DNA better; the J call may be wrong. The CDR3 spans 16 residues. Here the CDR3 reads CASSLRLAGFSHEQYF. Here the CDR3 DNA reads TGTGCCAGCAGTTTAAGACTAGCGGGTTTCTCCCACGAGCAGTACTTC.

This clonotype has at least ten counts. Being one base from a much bigger clone, this may be a read error. The V and J genes are TRBV3-1 and TRBJ2-5; 11 nucleotides line up with TRBD1. This CDR3 contains 16 residues. Trimming took 1 base from V and 11 from J; bases not matched to a gene: 12. Germline CDR1 LGHDT, CDR2 YNNKEL (reference sequence). CDR3 coding DNA: TGTGCCAGCAGCCAAGTAGCCGGACAGGGGGCCAGGGAGCAGTACTTC. Encoded protein: CASSQVAGQGAREQYF.

The chain combines TRBV30 with TRBJ1-2, with 7 nucleotides matching TRBD1. Germline V gene sequence: CDR1 GTSNPN, CDR2 SVGIG (reference sequence). The junction had 3 bases not matched to a gene; V was cut back by 4 bases and J by 4 bases. The length of the CDR3 is 12 residues. This CDR3 reads CAWMAGGYGYTF. CDR3 in DNA: TGTGCCTGGATGGCAGGGGGCTATGGCTACACCTTC.

This clonotype was recorded many times. The chain joins TRBV20-1 to TRBJ1-2; 7 positions match TRBD1. In germline, CDR1 is DFQATT, CDR2 SNEGSKA (reference sequence). The J segment lost 8 bases and the V segment lost 6 bases, leaving 15 bases of the junction unmatched. This CDR3 comprises 14 residues. As DNA, the CDR3 is TGCAGTGCGTCCCCCGGGGACAGTATCGGCGGCTACACCTTC. It encodes CSASPGDSIGGYTF.

This clonotype occurred many times. The chain is built from TRBV5-1 and TRBJ1-6, with 7 bases aligning to TRBD1. V shed 4 bases, J shed 6 bases, and the junction held 7 bases outside the gene matches. The germline V gene encodes CDR1 SGHRS and CDR2 YFSETQ. The CDR3 sequence is 15 residues long. The CDR3 DNA reads as TGCGCCAGCAGCGGTTCGGGACAGCGTAATTCACCCCTCCACTTT. As protein: CASSGSGQRNSPLHF.

The gene calls are TRBV4-2 and TRBJ2-3; D tentatively fits TRBD1 or TRBD2 (5 bases each). Germline V lookup: CDR1 LGHNA, CDR2 YNFKEQ. This CDR3 spans 17 amino acids. Trimming removed 9 bases at V and 5 bases at J, with 27 bases between. The CDR3 sequence is CASNQVDGTGLRDTQYF. The CDR3, as DNA: TGTGCCAGTAATCAAGTCGACGGGACCGGACTGAGAGATACGCAGTATTTT.

In this sample, this clonotype turned up many times. The chain combines TRBV6-1 with TRBJ1-5, with 7 bases fitting TRBD1. Per germline, CDR1 MNHNS and CDR2 SASEGT. The CDR3 totals 15 residues. The V and J ends lost 7 bases and 3 bases, in that order; junction bases with no gene match: 9. In DNA, the CDR3 is TGTGCCAGCAAGGGGAACAGGGGTACCAATCAGCCCCAGCATTTT. Encoded protein: CASKGNRGTNQPQHF.

This clonotype occurred a few times. A read error is possible here, since a much larger clone lies one base away. The rearrangement joins TRBV5-4 to TRBJ2-5, with 8 bases lining up with TRBD1. The ends lost 2 bases at V and 11 bases at J; junction bases unmatched: 14. The germline V gene encodes CDR1 SGHNT and CDR2 YYREEE (reference sequence). The CDR3 consists of 15 residues. CDR3 coding DNA: TGTGCCAGCAGCTTTCAGGGCAGGGGGCGAAATGAGCAGTACTTC. Translating gives CASSFQGRGRNEQYF.

Remarks on this clonotype: Since a much larger clone is just one base distant, this may be a read error. The rearrangement joins TRBV9 to TRBJ2-3; the match to TRBD1 covers 7 bases. The germline V gene has CDR1 SGDLS and CDR2 YYNGEE. The CDR3 is 14 residues long. The trim removed 5 bases at V and 5 bases at J, leaving 8 bases unmatched. The chain's CDR3 is CASREQGIGDTQYF. The CDR3 coding sequence is TGTGCCAGCAGGGAACAGGGGATTGGAGATACGCAGTATTTT.

The gene calls are TRBV6-5 and TRBJ2-3; 9 bases fit TRBD2. The germline V gene encodes CDR1 MNHEY and CDR2 SVGAGI. The CDR3 is 15 amino acids. The trim removed 7 bases at V and 8 bases at J, leaving 13 bases unmatched. CDR3 protein: CASTRKAGGSITQYF. The CDR3 DNA reads TGTGCCAGCACCCGGAAAGCGGGGGGTAGCATTACGCAGTATTTT.

This clonotype was observed many times. The rearrangement joins TRBV20-1 to TRBJ2-1; maybe TRBD2 (5 bases). The length of the CDR3 is 17 residues. V lost 6 bases, J lost 9 bases, and 30 bases lay in between. Looked up from germline, CDR1 is DFQATT and CDR2 is SNEGSKA (reference sequence). The chain's CDR3 is CSAYGPQAGSGDTEQFF. CDR3 bases: TGCAGTGCATATGGCCCCCAGGCGGGCAGCGGTGATACTGAGCAGTTCTTC.

In this sample, this clonotype turned up a few times. The chain combines TRBV6-1 with TRBJ2-3; perhaps TRBD1 as D (6 bases). The CDR3 loop spans 14 amino acids. The V end was cut by 3 bases, the J end by 2 bases, with 9 bases between. Germline CDR1 is MNHNS and CDR2 is SASEGT. The CDR3: CASSDGGPTDTQYF. In DNA, the CDR3 is TGTGCCAGCAGTGATGGGGGCCCCACAGATACGCAGTATTTT.

This clonotype was recorded many times. The gene calls are TRBV29-1 and TRBJ2-7, with D perhaps matching TRBD1 or TRBD2 (5 bases each). Trimming pared 6 bases from V and 5 bases from J, leaving 20 bases between. CDR1 and CDR2 (germline): SQVTM, ANQGSEA. The CDR3 spans 14 residues. The CDR3 region has the DNA TGCAGCGTCTTAAGGGGTCGAGGGGAGAACGAGCAGTACTTC. Its protein is CSVLRGRGENEQYF.

Note on this clonotype: The missing conserved phenylalanine or tryptophan at the end of this CDR3 makes a read error likely. The rearrangement links TRBV12-3 or TRBV12-4 to TRBJ2-3; maybe TRBD2 (6 bases). CDR3 length: 14 residues. The chain's CDR3 is CASSFSGSTDAQYS. The CDR3 nucleotides read TGTGCCAGCAGTTTCTCCGGGAGCACAGATGCGCAGTATTCT.

The table lists this clonotype with many counts. This chain joins TRBV6-2 or TRBV6-3 and TRBJ2-3; D is ambiguous. There are 15 residues in the CDR3. The germline V gene has CDR1 MNHEY and CDR2 SVGEGT. V was trimmed by 1 base and J by 2 bases, leaving 10 bases between them. CDR3 region: CASSYWAKTTDTQYF. As DNA, the CDR3 is TGTGCCAGCAGTTACTGGGCAAAAACCACAGATACGCAGTATTTT.

This clonotype showed up many times. The chain combines TRBV7-9 with TRBJ2-7; 10 bases are shared with TRBD1. Per germline, CDR1 SEHNR and CDR2 FQNEAQ (reference sequence). Losses at the gene ends were 3 bases for V and 7 bases for J; bases not matched to a gene: 3. The CDR3 consists of 13 residues. The CDR3 loop is CASSLTGGEEQYF. CDR3 nucleotide sequence: TGTGCCAGCAGCTTGACAGGGGGCGAGGAGCAGTACTTC.

This clonotype was counted many times. V usage is TRBV20-1 and J usage is TRBJ1-2; TRBD1 is a possible D gene (6 bases). This CDR3 contains 16 residues. Germline CDR1 is DFQATT and CDR2 is SNEGSKA (reference sequence). Trimming took off 2 bases at V and 4 bases at J, with 20 bases between the two ends. In DNA, the CDR3 is TGCAGTGCTAGAACCCCTTTCGGGGGCGCGGGCTATGGCTACACCTTC. Translated, it gives CSARTPFGGAGYGYTF.

This clonotype showed up many times. The chain carries TRBV6-2 or TRBV6-3 and TRBJ2-1, with TRBD2 matching over 9 bases. The CDR3 covers 15 residues. Trimming at V came to 6 bases and at J to 4 bases, leaving 7 bases not matched to a gene. Germline CDR1 is MNHEY and CDR2 is SVGEGT. CDR3 bases: TGTGCCAGCAGCTCAAGCGGGGGGTTTTACAATGAGCAGTTCTTC. As protein: CASSSSGGFYNEQFF.

V is TRBV20-1 and J is TRBJ2-5, with D possibly matching TRBD2 (5 bases). This CDR3 comprises 15 residues. Looked up from germline, CDR1 is DFQATT and CDR2 is SNEGSKA (reference sequence). Trimming left V 0 bases short and J 4 bases short, with 15 bases between. The DNA for the CDR3 is TGCAGTGCTAGAGATATGGCGGGCCCATCAGAGACCCAGTACTTC. Its translation: CSARDMAGPSETQYF.

At least ten counts were recorded for this clonotype. CDR3 bases: TGTGCCAGCAGTCGTTCCAATGAAAAACTGTTTTTT. Translated, it gives CASSRSNEKLFF. The V and J genes are TRBV6-5 and TRBJ1-4; D remains unclear. CDR1 MNHEY and CDR2 SVGAGI come from the germline V gene. Trimming pared 5 bases from V and 5 bases from J, leaving 6 bases between. CDR3 length equals 12 residues.

The V gene is TRBV21-1, the J gene TRBJ2-7; the table assigns TRBD2, which was not confirmed against the DNA. TRBV21-1 has pseudogene status. CDR3 length equals 17 residues. CDR3 sequence (DNA): TGTGCCAGCAGCAAAGAGGGGCTAGCGGGCGAACCCTACGAGCAGTACTTC. Translation: CASSKEGLAGEPYEQYF.

This chain uses TRBV24-1 with TRBJ2-3, with D possibly being TRBD2 (6 bases). Germline CDR1 and CDR2: KGHDR and SFDVKD. V was shortened by 9 bases and J by 3 bases, with 12 bases between the two germline ends. The CDR3 has 13 residues. The CDR3 protein is CATDGSVTDTQYF. CDR3 bases: TGTGCCACCGACGGGAGCGTAACAGATACGCAGTATTTT.

V is TRBV28 and J is TRBJ2-5; TRBD1 agrees at 10 bases. Germline loops: CDR1 MDHEN, CDR2 SYDVKM. The CDR3 extends over 15 amino acids. The V and J ends lost 5 bases and 5 bases, in that order; junction bases with no gene match: 8. The CDR3 here is CASSTTWTGGETQYF. The CDR3, as DNA: TGTGCCAGCAGTACTACCTGGACAGGGGGGGAGACCCAGTACTTC. The full variable domain, rest sourced from reference TRBV28 and TRBJ2-5, is DVKVTQSSRYLVKRTGEKVFLECVQDMDHENMFWYRQDPGLGLRLIYFSYDVKMKEKGDIPEGYSVSREKKERFSLILESASTNQTSMYLCASSTTWTGGETQYFGPGTRLLVL.

The table lists this clonotype with many counts. This chain uses TRBV6-5 with TRBJ2-7; perhaps TRBD2 as D (5 bases). The germline V gene encodes CDR1 MNHEY and CDR2 SVGAGI. This CDR3 region has 14 residues. The V gene lost 11 bases and the J gene lost 1 base, with 18 bases spanning the gap. CDR3 sequence: CASRTAGSSYEQYF. As DNA, the CDR3 is TGTGCCTCCCGCACTGCGGGCAGTTCCTACGAGCAGTACTTC.